This T cell receptor (beta chain) originates from a study of blood T cell repertoires in COVID-19. CDR1 is LNHDA and CDR2 is SQIVND in the germline V gene (reference sequence). The CDR3 length is 12 residues. J gave up 4 bases and V 7 bases, and 3 bases lay outside the gene matches. Some clones are missing from TCRdb's copy, which holds only in-frame ones; the method was immunoSEQ multiplex PCR. This sample yields about 330,000 clones, of which 88% are seen a single time; 5% belongs to the top ten. The sequencing input was PBMCs or T cells enriched from blood (not recorded which). The TCR comes from a man between 25 and 39 years old who had recovered from COVID-19. The chain recombines TRBV19 with TRBJ1-1, with 7 bases identical to TRBD1. The CDR3 here is CASTRGSTEAFF. For the CDR3, the DNA is TGTGCCAGTACCAGGGGGTCCACTGAAGCTTTCTTT. Together with reference TRBV19 and TRBJ1-1, the CDR3 gives the full variable domain: DGGITQSPKYLFRKEGQNVTLSCEQNLNHDAMYWYRQDPGQGLRLIYYSQIVNDFQKGDIAEGYSVSREKKESFPLTVTSAQKNPTAFYLCASTRGSTEAFFGQGTRLTVV.